This T cell receptor beta chain was captured by sequencing in a study of T cell repertoires and HLA-DP antigens. Study results and caveats: The CD4+ repertoire was not split into naive and memory.

Per the germline V gene, CDR1 is MNHEY and CDR2 is SMNVEV (reference sequence). V lost 0 bases, J lost 2 bases, and 11 bases lay in between. This CDR3 has 15 residues. Comments on this clone: Its antigen is as yet unknown.

Sequenced by immunoSEQ multiplex PCR; TCRdb stores in-frame clones only, minus some. The sample holds fewer than 95,000 clones, approximately 86% seen once. The clonotype was recovered from a man aged 50 to 60 in good health and CMV-seronegative. The source material was CD4+ T cells from PBMCs. This rearrangement joins TRBV27 to TRBJ2-7; D gene ambiguous. DNA of the CDR3: TGTGCCAGCAGTTTATCGGGCCCGGGCCCCTACGAGCAGTACTTC. Its protein product is CASSLSGPGPYEQYF.